This record covers a single T cell receptor beta chain. This record belongs to a study of blood T cell repertoires in COVID-19. The protocol was immunoSEQ multiplex PCR, while the TCRdb copy is restricted to in-frame clones and leaves out a portion. The sample carries 100,000 to 150,000 clones, 75% to 90% recorded once. Trimming removed 4 bases from V and 0 bases from J; junction bases left unmatched: 8. Per germline, CDR1 SGDLS and CDR2 YYNGEE. This CDR3 has 16 residues. The sequencing input was peripheral blood. The J gene is TRBJ2-3, the V gene TRBV9, with 7 bases identical to TRBD1. This TCR derives from a man in his forties or fifties with active or convalescent COVID-19. CDR3 sequence reads: CASSLLPGQSTDTQYF. DNA of the CDR3: TGTGCCAGCAGCCTTTTACCGGGACAGAGCACAGATACGCAGTATTTT.